These 30 T cell receptor beta chains were sequenced from one sample in a study of T cells after yellow fever vaccination. TCRdb recomputed calls from the 5' RACE reads with MiXCR, one row per CDR3 protein. Among about 330,000 distinct CDR3 sequences listed, around 6.8% were seen once. The material sequenced was PBMCs, taken approximately 47 days after the first yellow fever vaccination. The receptor set was obtained from a man younger than 30 who received the YFV17D yellow fever vaccine.

V usage is TRBV5-1 and J usage is TRBJ1-1; no clear D. The CDR3 runs 14 residues. Germline V CDR1 and CDR2: SGHRS, YFSETQ. V dropped 4 bases and J dropped 3 bases, with 13 bases sitting between them. CDR3 DNA sequence: TGCGCCAGCAGCCCCTATTATAAAGACACTGAAGCTTTCTTT. This translates into CASSPYYKDTEAFF.

The chain is built from TRBV7-9 and TRBJ2-5; D perhaps matches TRBD1 (5 bases). From germline, CDR1 is SEHNR and CDR2 FQNEAQ (reference sequence). This CDR3 comprises 13 residues. Trimming took off 5 bases at V and 3 bases at J, with 10 bases between the two ends. As DNA, the CDR3 is TGTGCCAGCAGCCCCCCAGGGAAAGAGACCCAGTACTTC. It encodes CASSPPGKETQYF.

This clonotype was observed a few times. In nucleotides, the CDR3 is TGTGCCAGTACGTCAGGCGGGGGGGGCACAGATACGCAGTATTTT. This sequence encodes CASTSGGGGTDTQYF. V gene TRBV28 combines with J gene TRBJ2-3; 9 positions agree with TRBD2. Germline trimming cut 9 bases from V and 1 base from J; bases unmatched to any gene: 8. The germline gives CDR1 MDHEN, CDR2 SYDVKM. The CDR3 has 15 residues.

This clonotype was picked up many times. The chain joins TRBV6-4 to TRBJ2-5; TRBD2 aligns across 13 bases. The germline V gene encodes CDR1 MRHNA and CDR2 SNTAGT. V was pared by 5 bases and J by 2 bases, with 20 bases of the junction left unmatched. The CDR3 is 21 amino acids. The DNA of the CDR3 is TGTGCCAGCAGTCGCCTCTTCGAGACTAGCGGGGGGCGGTGGGAACAAGAGACCCAGTACTTC. Protein: CASSRLFETSGGRWEQETQYF.

The chain links TRBV5-1 to TRBJ2-3; D is tentatively TRBD1 or TRBD2 (5 bases each). The germline CDR1 and CDR2 sequences are SGHRS and YFSETQ. The CDR3 is 15 amino acids. The V gene lost 4 bases and the J gene lost 6 bases, with 18 bases spanning the gap. CDR3 amino acids: CASSTGTAMRDTQYF. The CDR3, as DNA: TGCGCCAGCAGCACCGGGACCGCTATGCGCGATACGCAGTATTTT.

This clonotype was recorded a few times. The chain is built from TRBV18 and TRBJ2-1; the D is unclear. This CDR3 region has 14 residues. Deletions cut 2 bases from V and 6 bases from J, with 11 bases between. Germline loops: CDR1 KGHSH, CDR2 LQKENI. CDR3 amino acids: CASSPNRGGNEQFF. The CDR3 DNA reads TGTGCCAGCTCACCAAATCGAGGTGGCAATGAGCAGTTCTTC.

This clonotype turned up a few times. The chain has TRBV5-1 and TRBJ2-3, with TRBD2 matching over 8 bases. This CDR3 is 15 amino acids long. Germline CDR1 SGHRS, CDR2 YFSETQ. The trim removed 5 bases at V and 6 bases at J, leaving 11 bases unmatched. In DNA, the CDR3 is TGCGCCAGCAGTCCAGTAGCGGGGAAAGGGGATACGCAGTATTTT. Translating it yields CASSPVAGKGDTQYF. Full variable domain (remainder filled in from reference TRBV5-1 and TRBJ2-3): KAGVTQTPRYLIKTRGQQVTLSCSPISGHRSVSWYQQTPGQGLQFLFEYFSETQRNKGNFPGRFSGRQFSNSRSEMNVSTLELGDSALYLCASSPVAGKGDTQYFGPGTRLTVL.

This clonotype was counted between two and nine times. This chain joins TRBV7-2 and TRBJ1-1; the D is unclear. Per germline, CDR1 SGHTA and CDR2 FQGNSA. V lost 3 bases and J lost 8, with 10 bases in between. The length of the CDR3 is 12 residues. The DNA of the CDR3 is TGTGCCAGCAGCTTGGGCTCCTTAGAAGCTTTCTTT. This encodes CASSLGSLEAFF.

This clonotype was recorded a few times. This chain connects TRBV27 to TRBJ1-5, with D perhaps matching TRBD1 (6 bases). The CDR3 consists of 13 residues. CDR1 is MNHEY and CDR2 is SMNVEV in the germline V gene (reference sequence). V shed 6 bases and J shed 3 bases, with 9 bases lying between them. The CDR3 loop reads CASRRQVNQPQHF. CDR3 in DNA: TGTGCCAGCAGGAGACAGGTCAATCAGCCCCAGCATTTT.

This clonotype was counted at least ten times. This chain uses TRBV7-2 with TRBJ2-7; D uncertain. In germline, CDR1 is SGHTA, CDR2 FQGNSA. This CDR3 spans 13 amino acids. The germline V and J ends were trimmed by 5 bases and 2 bases, with 10 bases remaining between them. DNA of the CDR3: TGTGCCAGCAGCCCCCCCTACGCCTACGAGCAGTACTTC. Translating it yields CASSPPYAYEQYF.

V gene TRBV20-1 combines with J gene TRBJ2-5; perhaps TRBD2 as D (5 bases). V was trimmed by 3 bases and J by 2 bases, leaving 10 bases between them. The CDR3 is 13 amino acids. Germline V CDR1 and CDR2: DFQATT, SNEGSKA (reference sequence). CDR3 amino acids: CSARGREQETQYF. CDR3 nucleotide sequence: TGCAGTGCTAGGGGAAGGGAGCAAGAGACCCAGTACTTC.

The V call is TRBV20-1, the J call TRBJ2-1; tentative D call: TRBD1 (6 bases). The CDR3 covers 14 residues. V gave up 6 bases and J gave up 5 bases, with 17 bases separating them. Germline V gene sequence: CDR1 DFQATT, CDR2 SNEGSKA (reference sequence). CDR3 residues: CSARTGLENNEQFF. CDR3 sequence (DNA): TGCAGTGCCCGCACAGGGTTAGAAAACAATGAGCAGTTCTTC.

Only a few counts were recorded for this clonotype. The J gene is TRBJ2-2, the V gene TRBV21-1. TRBV21-1 is classified as a pseudogene. CDR3 size: 12 residues. The CDR3 bases are TGTGCCAGCAGCGAATCCACCGGGGAGCTGTTTTTT. This sequence encodes CASSESTGELFF.

This clonotype occurred many times. The V gene is TRBV5-1, the J gene TRBJ2-1; 9 nucleotides line up with TRBD2. The V and J ends lost 4 bases and 6 bases, in that order; junction bases with no gene match: 8. This CDR3 region has 15 residues. CDR1 is SGHRS and CDR2 is YFSETQ in the germline V gene. CDR3 sequence: CASSPRLADPNEQFF. The CDR3 nucleotides are TGCGCCAGCAGCCCCAGACTAGCGGATCCCAATGAGCAGTTCTTC.

This clonotype appeared a few times. The chain carries TRBV4-3 and TRBJ2-3; the match to TRBD1 covers 8 bases. This CDR3 contains 17 residues. J gave up 6 bases and V 1 base, and 12 bases lay outside the gene matches. The germline V gene has CDR1 LGHNA and CDR2 YSLEER. The CDR3 is CASSQAEQGVSGDTQYF. The CDR3 nucleotides are TGCGCCAGCAGCCAAGCGGAACAGGGGGTGTCGGGGGATACGCAGTATTTT.

The CDR3 coding sequence is TGTGCCAGCAGCGGGACAGGGAGCTCCTACAATGAGCAGTTCTTC. Its protein product is CASSGTGSSYNEQFF. The rearrangement links TRBV5-8 to TRBJ2-1, with TRBD1 identical over 9 bases. The length of the CDR3 is 15 residues. J was trimmed by 0 bases and V by 4 bases; bases with no gene match: 2. Germline assignment: CDR1 SGHTS and CDR2 YDEGEE.

This clonotype has just a few counts. The chain is built from TRBV20-1 and TRBJ1-4; 8 bases agree with TRBD1. CDR3 size: 15 residues. Per the germline V gene, CDR1 is DFQATT and CDR2 is SNEGSKA (reference sequence). V was clipped by 0 bases and J by 7 bases; unmatched bases: 7. This CDR3 is CSARDPTGAAEKLFF. CDR3 in DNA: TGCAGTGCTAGAGATCCGACAGGGGCGGCTGAAAAACTGTTTTTT.

The rearrangement uses TRBV4-3 and TRBJ1-6; D remains ambiguous. Trimming shortened V by 4 bases and J by 6 bases, and 16 bases separated the two germline ends. CDR1 and CDR2 from the germline V gene are LGHNA and YSLEER. The CDR3 contains 16 residues. DNA of the CDR3: TGCGCCAGCAGCCGTCTCACGCGAGTATCTAATTCACCCCTCCACTTT. It codes for CASSRLTRVSNSPLHF.

This clonotype was recorded a few times. This rearrangement joins TRBV7-8 to TRBJ2-5; D is uncertain. CDR1 and CDR2 (germline): SGHVS, FQNEAQ. This CDR3 spans 12 amino acids. V was cut by 2 bases and J by 5 bases, with 6 bases left in between. The CDR3: CASSLFEETQYF. The CDR3 DNA is TGTGCCAGCAGCTTATTCGAGGAGACCCAGTACTTC.

This clonotype was counted only a few times. V is TRBV6-2 or TRBV6-3 and J is TRBJ1-2, with D maybe TRBD1 (6 bases). CDR3 length equals 14 residues. Germline assignment: CDR1 MNHEY and CDR2 SVGEGT. Deletions cut 7 bases from V and 0 bases from J, with 12 bases between. The CDR3 DNA is TGTGCCAGCACTATGGACAGCGCTAACTATGGCTACACCTTC. Amino acids: CASTMDSANYGYTF.

In this sample, this clonotype turned up a few times. This chain connects TRBV5-6 to TRBJ2-7; 9 positions agree with TRBD1. The CDR3 is 14 residues long. The J segment lost 5 bases and the V segment lost 4 bases, leaving 7 bases of the junction unmatched. Germline V gene data show CDR1 as SGHDT and CDR2 as YYEEEE. CDR3 in DNA: TGTGCCAGCAGCCCTGTACAGGGGGCGCACGAGCAGTACGTC. Translation: CASSPVQGAHEQYV.

This clonotype turned up a few times. The CDR3 is CASALQGGFYEQYV. As DNA, the CDR3 is TGTGCCAGCGCTCTCCAGGGAGGGTTCTACGAGCAGTACGTC. This chain joins TRBV6-2 or TRBV6-3 and TRBJ2-7, with 7 bases that match TRBD2. The V segment lost 8 bases and the J segment 3 bases; nucleotides outside the gene matches: 10. The germline V gene encodes CDR1 MNHEY and CDR2 SVGEGT. This CDR3 region has 14 residues.

V gene TRBV20-1 combines with J gene TRBJ2-3; D uncertain. This CDR3 spans 13 amino acids. With 1 base removed from V and 7 bases from J, the gap between germline ends came to 12 bases. Per the germline V gene, CDR1 is DFQATT and CDR2 is SNEGSKA (reference sequence). DNA for the CDR3: TGCAGTGCTAGAGTGGCTTCGTCAAATACGCAGTATTTT. This codes for CSARVASSNTQYF.

The J gene is TRBJ2-2, the V gene TRBV11-1; possible D gene TRBD1, 6 bases. Germline V CDR1 and CDR2: SGHAT, FQDESV (reference sequence). The CDR3 sequence is 18 residues long. The V end lost 0 bases, the J end lost 5 bases, and 19 bases lay between the germline ends. CDR3 residues: CASSLAQGSVWRTGELFF. CDR3 in DNA: TGTGCCAGCAGCTTAGCCCAGGGGAGTGTTTGGAGGACCGGGGAGCTGTTTTTT.

This chain links TRBV7-2 with TRBJ2-3; TRBD2 aligns across 7 bases. CDR1 and CDR2 (germline): SGHTA, FQGNSA. The CDR3 is made up of 16 amino acids. The V gene end was trimmed by 1 base and the J gene end by 0 bases; junction bases not matched to a gene: 4. The CDR3 DNA is TGTGCCAGCAGCTTAGAGCGGGGCCTCAGCACAGATACGCAGTATTTT. Translating gives CASSLERGLSTDTQYF.

This clonotype was seen more than once but under ten times. V is TRBV30 and J is TRBJ1-2; perhaps TRBD1 as D (5 bases). V was cut by 1 base and J by 3 bases, with 9 bases left in between. CDR1 is GTSNPN, CDR2 SVGIG, per germline (reference sequence). The CDR3 sequence is 13 residues long. In DNA form, the CDR3 reads TGTGCCTGGAGTGCCCTGGGGGACTATGGCTACACCTTC. It is translated as CAWSALGDYGYTF.

Comment on this clonotype: An end of the junction does not agree with germline; a read error may underlie this. The chain couples TRBV20-1 to TRBJ2-6; D tentatively reads TRBD1 or TRBD2 (7 bases each). This CDR3 comprises 16 residues. The germline CDR1 and CDR2 sequences are DFQATT and SNEGSKA (reference sequence). The CDR3, as DNA: TGCAGTGCTAGAAAAGACAGGGTGGGAGGGGCCAACGTCCTGATTTTC. Its translation is CSARKDRVGGANVLIF.

This clonotype was observed at least ten times. The chain couples TRBV9 to TRBJ1-2; D is ambiguous. Germline V CDR1 and CDR2: SGDLS, YYNGEE. CDR3 length: 13 amino acids. With 4 bases removed from V and 3 bases from J, the gap between germline ends came to 10 bases. In DNA form, the CDR3 reads TGTGCCAGCAGCCCGACCGGGGACTATGGCTACACCTTC. Translating it yields CASSPTGDYGYTF.

Comments on this clonotype: A much bigger clone sits one base away, suggesting this may be a read error. This sequence joins TRBV20-1 and TRBJ2-5, with 14 bases that match TRBD2. Germline V gene lookup returns CDR1 DFQATT and CDR2 SNEGSKA (reference sequence). The CDR3 runs to 17 residues. V lost 6 bases, J lost 4 bases, and 13 bases stayed unmatched. The DNA of the CDR3 is TGCAGTGCCCCGCGGGGGACTAGCGGGGGTGAACGAGAGACCCAGTACTTC. Amino acids: CSAPRGTSGGERETQYF.

There are many counts of this clonotype. The rearrangement joins TRBV30 to TRBJ2-1, with D hard to call. Looked up from germline, CDR1 is GTSNPN and CDR2 is SVGIG (reference sequence). Trimming shortened V by 4 bases and J by 5 bases, and 15 bases separated the two germline ends. This CDR3 spans 14 amino acids. The CDR3 nucleotides are TGTGCCTGGATGGGCAGTCCCTGGGACAATGAGCAGTTCTTC. Translation: CAWMGSPWDNEQFF.